A single sample is the source of the 19 T cell receptor beta chains below, sequenced in a study of PD-1 blockade in classical Hodgkin lymphoma. Relapse was seen in all patients after autologous stem cell transplantation, and brentuximab vedotin exposure was variable. Assay: immunoSEQ multiplex PCR; the TCRdb copy retains only in-frame clones and omits some. The sample includes 70,000 or so clones, about 64% seen only once; the top ten take 7.5% to 9.5%. The material was peripheral blood mononuclear cells (PBMCs), obtained before the second cycle of nivolumab. The receptors shown here come from a human donor with classical Hodgkin lymphoma.

The rearrangement uses TRBV19 and TRBJ2-7; perhaps TRBD2 as D (5 bases). Germline values: CDR1 LNHDA, CDR2 SQIVND (reference sequence). V shed 7 bases and J shed 5 bases, with 18 bases lying between them. CDR3 length: 14 amino acids. CDR3 nucleotide sequence: TGTGCCAGTACCCTCGGACTTGGGAGCCACGAGCAGTACTTC. It is translated as CASTLGLGSHEQYF.

This rearrangement joins TRBV6-5 to TRBJ1-3; D perhaps matches TRBD1 (5 bases). Between the trimmed V and J ends, which lost 8 bases and 0 bases, there was a span of 11 bases. The CDR3 extends over 14 amino acids. CDR1 and CDR2 from the germline V gene are MNHEY and SVGAGI. As DNA, the CDR3 is TGTGCCAGCCGGGACTTATTCTCTGGAAACACCATATATTTT. It specifies CASRDLFSGNTIYF.

Details on this clone: Different DNA sequences within this sample yield the same CDR3. V is TRBV5-1 and J is TRBJ1-2, with D perhaps matching TRBD1 (6 bases). Trimming left V 2 bases short and J 4 bases short, with 12 bases between. CDR3 length equals 14 residues. Germline values: CDR1 SGHRS, CDR2 YFSETQ. The CDR3 region is CASSLQGGGYGYTF. Written as DNA, the CDR3 is TGCGCCAGCAGCTTACAGGGCGGCGGCTATGGCTACACCTTC.

The gene calls are TRBV6-1 and TRBJ2-4; a weak D match, TRBD2 (5 bases). CDR3 size: 18 residues. Germline values: CDR1 MNHNS, CDR2 SASEGT. The V end lost 2 bases, the J end lost 0 bases, and 17 bases lay between the germline ends. DNA of the CDR3: TGTGCCAGCAGTGAAATTTTGACGGGAAGTATAGCCAAAAACATTCAGTACTTC. It encodes CASSEILTGSIAKNIQYF.

The V call is TRBV4-1, the J call TRBJ2-5, with 10 bases aligning to TRBD1. Trimming took 8 bases from V and 4 from J; bases not matched to a gene: 13. The CDR3 runs 16 residues. CDR1 is MGHRA and CDR2 is YSYEKL in the germline V gene. CDR3 in amino acids: CASRSLGQGLPETQYF. For the CDR3, the DNA is TGCGCCAGCCGTTCTTTGGGACAGGGGCTCCCAGAGACCCAGTACTTC.

The chain links TRBV30 to TRBJ2-7; D gene ambiguous. The CDR3 is 11 amino acids. Trimming removed 8 bases from V and 6 bases from J, with 14 bases in between. Germline lookup yields CDR1 GTSNPN and CDR2 SVGIG (reference sequence). CDR3 protein: CAGLVSFEQYF. CDR3 DNA: TGTGCCGGCCTGGTCTCGTTCGAGCAGTACTTC.

The sample holds a few counts of this clone. The V call is TRBV30, the J call TRBJ1-5; D is unclear. V was pared by 0 bases and J by 3 bases, with 12 bases between. Germline V gene data show CDR1 as GTSNPN and CDR2 as SVGIG (reference sequence). The length of the CDR3 is 15 residues. DNA for the CDR3: TGTGCCTGGAGTGTAGGTACTTGGGTCAATCAGCCCCAGCATTTT. Translating gives CAWSVGTWVNQPQHF.

The V call is TRBV2, the J call TRBJ1-1; perhaps TRBD1 as D (6 bases). Germline values: CDR1 SNHLY, CDR2 FYNNEI. V was clipped by 6 bases and J by 4 bases, with 15 bases between them. The CDR3 length is 14 residues. The CDR3, as DNA: TGTGCCAGCAGGATTAGACAGGACCCCACTGAAGCTTTCTTT. The encoded protein is CASRIRQDPTEAFF.

The rearrangement links TRBV6-1 to TRBJ2-1; 10 bases agree with TRBD2. The V and J ends lost 2 bases and 9 bases, in that order; junction bases with no gene match: 4. The CDR3 extends over 14 amino acids. CDR1 and CDR2 from the germline V gene are MNHNS and SASEGT. The CDR3 reads CASSELAGVSEQFF. Written as DNA, the CDR3 is TGTGCCAGCAGTGAACTAGCGGGAGTCAGTGAGCAGTTCTTC.

CDR3 sequence (DNA): TGTGCCAGCAGTTCCTCACTAGCGGGGCCAGATACGCAGTATTTT. This codes for CASSSSLAGPDTQYF. The rearrangement joins TRBV28 to TRBJ2-3, with 10 bases matching TRBD2. The length of the CDR3 is 15 residues. With 4 bases clipped from V and 4 bases from J, the junction kept 5 bases outside the gene matches. Germline-derived CDR1 and CDR2 are MDHEN and SYDVKM.

V usage is TRBV28 and J usage is TRBJ1-3; D is undetermined. Germline V lookup: CDR1 MDHEN, CDR2 SYDVKM. V was clipped by 2 bases and J by 0 bases, with 8 bases between them. The CDR3 runs to 15 residues. The CDR3 DNA sequence: TGTGCCAGCAGTTTACCATGGAGCTCTGGAAACACCATATATTTT. This sequence encodes CASSLPWSSGNTIYF.

This clone was recorded a few times. The chain has TRBV29-1 and TRBJ2-3; 8 bases align to TRBD1. The CDR3 runs 12 residues. V trimming: 7 bases; J trimming: 4 bases; junction bases outside the gene matches: 4. From germline, CDR1 is SQVTM and CDR2 ANQGSEA. The CDR3 DNA reads TGCAGCGCCGAACAGGGGGCAGATACGCAGTATTTT. Its translation: CSAEQGADTQYF.

The chain is built from TRBV7-9 and TRBJ1-3; the D is unclear. This CDR3 contains 17 residues. The ends were cut back, 5 bases at V and 1 base at J, with 18 bases in the middle. CDR1 is SEHNR, CDR2 FQNEAQ, per germline (reference sequence). CDR3 in amino acids: CASSPLFTTASGNTIYF. DNA for the CDR3: TGTGCCAGCAGCCCACTATTTACGACCGCTTCTGGAAACACCATATATTTT.

The chain uses TRBV7-3 and TRBJ2-3; D gene uncertain. The germline CDR1 and CDR2 sequences are SGHTA and FQGTGA. The CDR3 loop spans 13 amino acids. Trimming stripped 2 bases from V and 7 bases from J, with 10 bases between. The CDR3: CASSLESGNTQYF. The CDR3 nucleotides are TGTGCCAGCAGCTTAGAGAGTGGGAATACGCAGTATTTT.

The count of this clone is one. The chain is built from TRBV30 and TRBJ2-2; possible D gene TRBD2, 6 bases. The V gene's germline CDR1 is GTSNPN and CDR2 SVGIG (reference sequence). The CDR3 sequence is 14 residues long. Trimming shortened V by 3 bases and J by 3 bases, and 11 bases separated the two germline ends. The CDR3 loop is CAWRTRGYTGELFF. DNA for the CDR3: TGTGCCTGGAGGACCCGGGGGTACACCGGGGAGCTGTTTTTT.

Only one count was recorded for this clone. The chain uses TRBV6-1 and TRBJ1-1, with D perhaps TRBD1 (6 bases). Trimming left V 5 bases short and J 5 bases short, with 18 bases between. The germline gives CDR1 MNHNS, CDR2 SASEGT. The CDR3 runs 15 residues. CDR3 sequence reads: CASSQLQGGGTEAFF. CDR3 DNA sequence: TGTGCCAGCAGTCAGTTACAGGGAGGGGGAACTGAAGCTTTCTTT.

A few counts support this clone. The rearrangement joins TRBV5-1 to TRBJ1-2; D perhaps matches TRBD1 (5 bases). Germline loops: CDR1 SGHRS, CDR2 YFSETQ. This CDR3 region has 14 residues. Trimming pared 4 bases from V and 4 bases from J, leaving 14 bases between. CDR3 nucleotide sequence: TGCGCCAGCAGCGGCCGGGACGGAGGCTATGGCTACACCTTC. Translating gives CASSGRDGGYGYTF.

This clone occurred a few times. The chain links TRBV5-6 to TRBJ2-7, with D possibly being TRBD2 (5 bases). The V end lost 2 bases, the J end lost 0 bases, and 12 bases lay between the germline ends. Per germline, CDR1 SGHDT and CDR2 YYEEEE. The CDR3 sequence is 15 residues long. CDR3 loop: CASSLADSRSYEQYF. The CDR3 DNA is TGTGCCAGCAGCTTAGCGGACTCCCGCTCCTACGAGCAGTACTTC.

The gene calls are TRBV5-1 and TRBJ2-7; D is tentatively TRBD1 or TRBD2 (5 bases each). Deletions cut 4 bases from V and 6 bases from J, with 17 bases between. CDR1 and CDR2 from the germline V gene are SGHRS and YFSETQ. The CDR3 runs 14 residues. DNA for the CDR3: TGCGCCAGCAGCACCTTGGGACCCCTGAGCGAGCAGTACTTC. This sequence encodes CASSTLGPLSEQYF. Looking up the rest from reference TRBV5-1 and TRBJ2-7 gives the full variable domain: KAGVTQTPRYLIKTRGQQVTLSCSPISGHRSVSWYQQTPGQGLQFLFEYFSETQRNKGNFPGRFSGRQFSNSRSEMNVSTLELGDSALYLCASSTLGPLSEQYFGPGTRLTVT.